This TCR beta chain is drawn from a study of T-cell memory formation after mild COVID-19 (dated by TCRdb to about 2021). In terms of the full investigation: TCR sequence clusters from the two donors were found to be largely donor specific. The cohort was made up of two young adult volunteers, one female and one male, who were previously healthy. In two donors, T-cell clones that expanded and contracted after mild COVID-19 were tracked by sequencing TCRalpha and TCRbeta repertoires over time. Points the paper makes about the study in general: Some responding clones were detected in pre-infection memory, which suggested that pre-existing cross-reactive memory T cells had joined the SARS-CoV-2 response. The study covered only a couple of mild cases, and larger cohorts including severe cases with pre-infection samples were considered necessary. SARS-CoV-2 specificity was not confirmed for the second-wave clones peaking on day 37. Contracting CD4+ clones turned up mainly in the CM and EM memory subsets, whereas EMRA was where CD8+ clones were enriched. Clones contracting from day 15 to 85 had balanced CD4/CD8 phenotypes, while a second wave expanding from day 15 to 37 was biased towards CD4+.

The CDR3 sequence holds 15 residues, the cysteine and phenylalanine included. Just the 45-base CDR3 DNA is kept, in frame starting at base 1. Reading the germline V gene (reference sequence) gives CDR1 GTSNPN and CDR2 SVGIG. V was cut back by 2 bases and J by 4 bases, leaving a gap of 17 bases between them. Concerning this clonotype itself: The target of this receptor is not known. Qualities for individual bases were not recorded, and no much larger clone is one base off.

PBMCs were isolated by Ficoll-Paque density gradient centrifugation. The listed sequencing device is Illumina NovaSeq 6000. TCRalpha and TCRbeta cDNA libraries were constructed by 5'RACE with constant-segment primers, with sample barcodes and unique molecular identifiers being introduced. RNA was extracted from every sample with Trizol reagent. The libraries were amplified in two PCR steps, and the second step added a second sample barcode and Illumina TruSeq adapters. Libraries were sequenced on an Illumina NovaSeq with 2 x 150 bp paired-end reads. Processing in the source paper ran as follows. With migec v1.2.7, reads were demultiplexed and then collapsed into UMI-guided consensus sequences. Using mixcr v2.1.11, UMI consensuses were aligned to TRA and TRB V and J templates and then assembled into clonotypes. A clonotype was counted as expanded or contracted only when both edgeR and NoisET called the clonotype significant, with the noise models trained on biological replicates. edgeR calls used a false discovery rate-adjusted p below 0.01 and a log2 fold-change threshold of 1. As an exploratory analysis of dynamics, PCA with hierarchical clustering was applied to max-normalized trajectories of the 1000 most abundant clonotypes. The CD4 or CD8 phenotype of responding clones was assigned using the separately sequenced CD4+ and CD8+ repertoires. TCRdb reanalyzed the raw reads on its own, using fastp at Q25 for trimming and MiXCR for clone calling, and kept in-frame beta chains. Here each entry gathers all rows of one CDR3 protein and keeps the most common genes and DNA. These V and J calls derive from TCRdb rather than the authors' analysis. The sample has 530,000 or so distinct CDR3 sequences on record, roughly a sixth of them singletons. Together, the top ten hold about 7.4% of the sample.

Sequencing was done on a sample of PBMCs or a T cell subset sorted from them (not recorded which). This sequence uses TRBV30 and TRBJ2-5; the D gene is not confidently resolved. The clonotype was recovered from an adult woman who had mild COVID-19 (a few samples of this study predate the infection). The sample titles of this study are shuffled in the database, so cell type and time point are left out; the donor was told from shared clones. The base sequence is TGTGCCTGGAGTCTCCCGGAGCCCCTGGGAGAGACCCAGTACTTC. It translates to CAWSLPEPLGETQYF.